These T cell receptor beta chains were read from a single sample in a study of a mutant IDH1 vaccine in newly diagnosed glioma. Method: immunoSEQ multiplex PCR; TCRdb's copy keeps in-frame clones and lacks some. Counted here are about 40,000 clones, approximately 93% occurring once; the ten biggest clones make up 2% to 3%. These receptors' targets are unknown. This specimen consisted of PBMCs, obtained from a glioma patient whose treatment included an IDH1 peptide vaccine. The receptor source for this set is a man aged 50 to 60 with glioma. The CDR3 runs from the conserved cysteine through the conserved F or W. D genes are given only for firm matches. Size tells how often a clone was seen (once, few, many) or the class of an expanded clone, and some rows leave it out.

>13|.|TRBV5-1|TRBJ1-1|.
TGCGCCAGCCGCATGGGGGTGGGCACTGAAGCTTTCTTT
CASRMGVGTEAFF
>15|TRBD1|TRBV5-4|TRBJ2-3|.
TGTGCCAGCAGCCTACCCGGGACAGGGGCAGATACGCAGTATTTT
CASSLPGTGADTQYF
>12|.|TRBV4-2|TRBJ1-5|.
TGTGCCAGCGGGGGAACCAATCAGCCCCAGCATTTT
CASGGTNQPQHF
>12|.|TRBV19|TRBJ1-2|.
TGTGCCAGTAGTGAGATGGGGTATGGCTACACCTTC
CASSEMGYGYTF
>17|TRBD1|TRBV9|TRBJ2-3|.
TGTGCCAGCAGCGCCCCGAAGGACAGGGGGCACACAGATACGCAGTATTTT
CASSAPKDRGHTDTQYF
>15|TRBD1|TRBV11-3|TRBJ2-1|.
TGTGCCAGCAGCTTAGGACAGGGTGGGAACAATGAGCAGTTCTTC
CASSLGQGGNNEQFF
>16|.|TRBV2|TRBJ1-5|.
TGTGCCAGCCAGACGGTTCGGGCCTCGGGCAATCAGCCCCAGCATTTT
CASQTVRASGNQPQHF
>13|.|TRBV6-5|TRBJ2-7|.
TGTGCCAGCAGTTACTCGACGGGGTACGAGCAGTACTTC
CASSYSTGYEQYF
>19|.|TRBV11-2|TRBJ2-1|.
TGTGCCAGCAGCGGAGTTCCAGGAGGGAAACCCCTTTCGAGGAATGAGCAGTTCTTC
CASSGVPGGKPLSRNEQFF
>11|.|TRBV7-9|TRBJ2-7|.
TGTGCCAGCAGCTTAGCGCGCGAGCAGTACTTC
CASSLAREQYF
>16|TRBD2|TRBV28|TRBJ2-5|.
TGTGCCAGCAGCCGTTCTAGCGGGAGAAAGTATGAGACCCAGTACTTC
CASSRSSGRKYETQYF
>15|.|TRBV4-3|TRBJ1-4|.
TGCGCCAGCAGCCAAGATTACCGAAGCGGTGAAAAACTGTTTTTT
CASSQDYRSGEKLFF
>13|.|TRBV6-5|TRBJ1-1|.
TGTGCCAGCGGGGACTTTCCGAACACTGAAGCTTTCTTT
CASGDFPNTEAFF
>17|TRBD1|TRBV5-6|TRBJ2-3|.
TGTGCCAGCAGCTTGTTGGGACAGGGGCCCAGCACAGATACGCAGTATTTT
CASSLLGQGPSTDTQYF
>14|.|TRBV10-3|TRBJ2-2|.
TGTGCCATCAGTTCAGGGGAAGTGACCGGGGAGCTGTTTTTT
CAISSGEVTGELFF
>15|.|TRBV7-6|TRBJ2-5|few
TGTGCCAGCAGCAATAGGCGGCAGGGAGGAGAGACCCAGTACTTC
CASSNRRQGGETQYF
>11|.|TRBV19|TRBJ2-1|once
TGTGCCAGTAGTTCCTACAATGAGCAGTTCTTC
CASSSYNEQFF
>18|.|TRBV5-1|TRBJ1-2|.
TGCGCCAGCAGCTTGTACAGGGACCGGGGCAGAGCTAACTATGGCTACACCTTC
CASSLYRDRGRANYGYTF
>16|.|TRBV7-2|TRBJ2-4|.
TGTGCCAGCAGCTTTAGTCCCCGGGCGGGTTGGAACATTCAGTACTTC
CASSFSPRAGWNIQYF
>15|.|TRBV6-1|TRBJ2-7|.
TGTGCCAGCAGTGAATTTTGGACAATTATGGCCGAGCAGTACTTC
CASSEFWTIMAEQYF
>15|TRBD2|TRBV5-4|TRBJ2-1|.
TGTGCCAGCAGCTTGGAAACGACTAGCGGGAGGGCGCAGTTCTTC
CASSLETTSGRAQFF
>14|.|TRBV9|TRBJ2-7|.
TGTGCCAGCAGCGTAGCATACAGGGGAGGCGAGCAGTACTTC
CASSVAYRGGEQYF
>12|.|TRBV7-9|TRBJ2-5|.
TGTGCCAGCAGCCCCCCCCGCGAGACCCAGTACTTC
CASSPPRETQYF
>14|.|TRBV6-6|TRBJ2-5|.
TGTGCCAGCACCGCACAGGGGGGGGCAGAGACCCAGTACTTC
CASTAQGGAETQYF